This T cell receptor beta chain appears in the sequencing data of a study of T cell repertoires in Merkel cell carcinoma (dated by TCRdb to about 2019). Some background on the complete study: Patients who had received intralesional immunotherapy or systemic immune checkpoint blockade prior to the biopsy were excluded. Inclusion required a diagnosis of MCPyV-positive Merkel cell carcinoma and successful in vitro expansion of tumor-infiltrating lymphocytes. MCPyV-specific clonotypes were initially defined through tetramer sorting, cloning and paired TCR sequencing of expanded tumor-infiltrating lymphocytes.

The immunoSEQ assay was used for TRB CDR3 sequencing and data processing of tumor genomic DNA. The table comes from immuneACCESS by way of TCRdb, which keeps in-frame sequences with V and J called. Part of the clones is missing from these tables; in studies checked, under half for an unresolved V gene and the rest for unknown reasons. The sample records about 15,000 clones, 65% to 85% of which are singletons. The top ten clonotypes cover 17% of the sample. Every study subject tested positive for serum antibodies to T-antigen and had biopsy-confirmed Merkel cell carcinoma that was MCPyV-positive. About 6 adjacent 10-micron frozen tumor sections were used for genomic DNA extraction without cell sorting or culture. Tumor biopsy tissue of roughly 5 x 5 x 5 mm was frozen in optimal cutting temperature compound. Hematoxylin and eosin scout sections confirmed abundant Merkel cell carcinoma and infiltrating cells in the frozen biopsy.

What the study reported, not specific to this receptor: Normal tissue biopsies were not studied.

Unmatched junction bases come to 6, with V trimmed by 4 bases and J by 1 base. CDR1 and CDR2, per the germline V gene, are KGHDR and SFDVKD. Including the terminal cysteine and phenylalanine, the CDR3 comprises 16 residues. The entry retains the CDR3 DNA only, 48 bases that are in frame from base 1. Comments on this clone: The clone's antigen remains unknown. One base away there is no much larger clone; base qualities are not given.

The sequence derives from an adult with Merkel cell carcinoma. The chain joins TRBV24-1 to TRBJ2-1; TRBD2 aligns with 7 central bases. Source material: tumor tissue. The DNA reads as follows: TGTGCCACCAGTGACCCAGCGGGGCTATCCTACAATGAGCAGTTCTTC. This sequence encodes CATSDPAGLSYNEQFF.